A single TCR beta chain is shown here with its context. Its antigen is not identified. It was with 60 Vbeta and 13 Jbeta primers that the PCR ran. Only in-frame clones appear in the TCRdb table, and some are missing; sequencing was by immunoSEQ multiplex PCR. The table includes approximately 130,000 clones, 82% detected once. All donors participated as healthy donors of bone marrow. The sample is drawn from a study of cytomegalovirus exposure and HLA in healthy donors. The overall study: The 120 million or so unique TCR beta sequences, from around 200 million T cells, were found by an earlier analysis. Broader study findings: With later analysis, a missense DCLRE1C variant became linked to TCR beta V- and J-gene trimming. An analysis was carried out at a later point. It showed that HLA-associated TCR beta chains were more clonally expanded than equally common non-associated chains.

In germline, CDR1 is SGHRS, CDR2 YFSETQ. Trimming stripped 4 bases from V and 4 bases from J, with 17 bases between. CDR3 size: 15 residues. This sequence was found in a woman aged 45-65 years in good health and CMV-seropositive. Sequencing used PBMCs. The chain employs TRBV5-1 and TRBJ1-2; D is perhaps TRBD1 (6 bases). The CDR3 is CASSAAGAQTYGYTF. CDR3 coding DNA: TGCGCCAGCAGCGCTGCGGGGGCCCAGACCTATGGCTACACCTTC.